These T cell receptor beta chains were read from a single sample in a study of blood T cell repertoires in COVID-19. TCRdb's table, derived via immunoSEQ multiplex PCR, lists solely in-frame clones and lacks some. The sample has 200,000 or so clones, approximately 82% seen once; the top ten hold about 2%. The specimen was peripheral blood. Source of these receptors: a middle-aged man who had recovered from COVID-19. Each CDR3 is given with its conserved first and last residue. The D gene is left open where the match is weak. The size of a clone is reported for some rows only, either as once, few or many, or as a class for expanded clones.

. | TRBJ1-6 | TRBD1 | TRBV6-5 | TGTGCCAGCAACACCGCCGGGACAGGGGCTTCACCCCTCCACTTT | CASNTAGTGASPLHF
. | TRBJ2-1 | TRBD2 | TRBV7-6 | TGTGCCAGCAGCTTACTCCTAGCGGGTATTGGTGAGCAGTTCTTC | CASSLLLAGIGEQFF
. | TRBJ1-1 | TRBD1 | TRBV19 | TGTGCCACCCGGGACAGGGCGGGGACTGAAGCTTTCTTT | CATRDRAGTEAFF
. | TRBJ1-5 | . | TRBV5-5 | TGTGCCAGCAGCTTGTGGATAGAGGACAATCAGCCCCAGCATTTT | CASSLWIEDNQPQHF
. | TRBJ2-7 | . | TRBV5-6 | TGTGCCAGCAGCTTGGGGTCCAGGGGAGAGTACTTC | CASSLGSRGEYF
. | TRBJ2-3 | . | TRBV11-3 | TGTGCCAGCAGCTCCGGACAGTCTCGCACAGATACGCAGTATTTT | CASSSGQSRTDTQYF
. | TRBJ2-1 | TRBD1 | TRBV4-3 | TGCGCCAGCAGCCAAGATTTGTACAGGGGGTCATTAGTGGACCGTGAGCAGTTCTTC | CASSQDLYRGSLVDREQFF
once | TRBJ2-1 | TRBD2 | TRBV19 | TGTGCCAGACTGGCGGGGGGGAGCGTATGCTACAATGAGCAGTTCTTC | CARLAGGSVCYNEQFF
. | TRBJ2-5 | TRBD2 | TRBV5-8 | TGTGCCAGCAACGGCCTTAGCGGGAGGGCCGAGGAGACCCAGTACTTC | CASNGLSGRAEETQYF
. | TRBJ2-5 | TRBD1 | TRBV18 | TGTGCCAGCTCCCTCAGGACAGGGGAAGAGACCCAGTACTTC | CASSLRTGEETQYF
few | TRBJ1-5 | . | TRBV11-2 | TGTGCCAGCAGCGCGTTACAGACCGGGGGTCAGCCCCAGCATTTT | CASSALQTGGQPQHF
. | TRBJ2-1 | . | TRBV5-1 | TGCGCCAGCACCCAAAATCCGGGACTGACCTACAATGAGCAGTTCTTC | CASTQNPGLTYNEQFF
. | TRBJ2-1 | TRBD2 | TRBV30 | TGTGCCTGGAGGACTAGCGGGGGGGCCGGGGAGCAGTTCTTC | CAWRTSGGAGEQFF
. | TRBJ2-6 | . | TRBV4-1 | TGCGCCAGCAGCCAAGATCTTCAGGGGAAGCTTTCTGGGGCCAACGTCCTGACTTTC | CASSQDLQGKLSGANVLTF
. | TRBJ2-1 | TRBD2 | TRBV19 | TGTGCCAGTAGTAGGACCGGACTAGCGCCGAGCTCCTACAATGAGCAGTTCTTC | CASSRTGLAPSSYNEQFF
. | TRBJ1-5 | . | TRBV19 | TGTGCCAGTAGTATCGGCGGGGCCAGGCTCAATTCAGCCCAGCATTTT | CASSIGGARLNSAQHF
. | TRBJ2-7 | TRBD2 | TRBV6-5 | TGTGCCAGCAGTTTGCAAGCGGGGCGCGACGAGCAGTACTTC | CASSLQAGRDEQYF
. | TRBJ2-7 | TRBD1 | TRBV4-1 | TGCGCCAGCAGCCAATTTCTTAGTGGGACAGGGGGCTACGAGCAGTACTTC | CASSQFLSGTGGYEQYF
. | TRBJ2-7 | TRBD1 | TRBV5-4 | TGTGCCAGCAGCACCCGGGACAGGGTGTCTGGTGAGCAGTACTTC | CASSTRDRVSGEQYF
. | TRBJ2-7 | . | TRBV6-5 | TGTGCCAGCAGACACTGGACTGGAGCGAGCAACGAGCAGTACTTC | CASRHWTGASNEQYF
. | TRBJ1-4 | . | TRBV10-3 | TGTGCCATCAGCGGGAGTTCCACTAATGAAAAACTGTTTTTT | CAISGSSTNEKLFF
. | TRBJ1-5 | TRBD1 | TRBV6-5 | TGTGCCAGCAGCCGACTTACAGGGGTTCAGCCCCAGCATTTT | CASSRLTGVQPQHF
. | TRBJ2-7 | TRBD2 | TRBV24-1 | TGTGCCACCAGTGATTATGACGGGAGGTCGATCTCCTACGAGCAGTACTTC | CATSDYDGRSISYEQYF
. | TRBJ2-1 | . | TRBV2 | TGTGCCAGCAAGTACCGCGCAGGGGCGGACAATGAGCAGTTCTTC | CASKYRAGADNEQFF
. | TRBJ1-1 | TRBD1 | TRBV6-5 | TGTGCCACCTCCGGGACAGGGTTTGGCACTGAAGCTTTCTTT | CATSGTGFGTEAFF
. | TRBJ2-3 | TRBD2 | TRBV30 | TGTGCCTACCGTCTAGCGGGGGATATCACAGATACGCAGTATTTT | CAYRLAGDITDTQYF
. | TRBJ1-1 | . | TRBV7-2 | TGTGCCAGCAGCCATGAGCGCGGGAACACTGAAGCTTTCTTT | CASSHERGNTEAFF
. | TRBJ1-1 | . | TRBV2 | TGTGCCAGCAGGGAACAAGCAAACACTGAAGCTTTCTTT | CASREQANTEAFF
. | TRBJ2-1 | TRBD2 | TRBV12-5 | TGTGCTAGTGGAAGGCTAGCGGGGAACTACAATGAGCAGTTCTTC | CASGRLAGNYNEQFF
. | TRBJ2-1 | . | TRBV12-5 | TGTGCTAGTGCCACTGGACAGAGGGCAATTGAGCAGTTCTTC | CASATGQRAIEQFF
. | TRBJ1-2 | . | TRBV15 | TGTGCCACCAGCAGAGATATCAGGACGGGAAGCTACACCTTC | CATSRDIRTGSYTF
. | TRBJ2-7 | TRBD2 | TRBV6-4 | TGTGCCAGCAGTGATGGACTAGCCGGCGAGCAGTACTTC | CASSDGLAGEQYF
. | TRBJ1-2 | . | TRBV28 | TGTGCCAGCAGGAGGGAGGGAGGAGTAGCTAACTATGGCTACACCTTC | CASRREGGVANYGYTF
. | TRBJ2-1 | . | TRBV2 | TGTGCCAGTTCTCAGGGGTTTAGCTCCTACAATGAGCAGTTCTTC | CASSQGFSSYNEQFF
. | TRBJ1-2 | TRBD1 | TRBV11-2 | TGTGCCAGCAGCTCTGGACAGGGACATGGCTACACCTTC | CASSSGQGHGYTF
. | TRBJ1-3 | . | TRBV11-2 | TGTGCCAGCAGCCCGCAGGGGACGGCGGGAAACACCATATATTTT | CASSPQGTAGNTIYF
. | TRBJ1-3 | . | TRBV21-1 | TGTGCCAGCAGAGCCCACCCGGGACTGGGACTCCACACCATATATTTT | CASRAHPGLGLHTIYF